This T cell receptor beta chain was recorded in a study of neurological immune-mediated disorders. This clonotype has ten or more counts. Trimming took off 0 bases at V and 9 bases at J, with 16 bases between the two ends. Germline V gene sequence: CDR1 SGHRS, CDR2 YFSETQ. This CDR3 contains 16 residues. Time point in this sample: technical triplicate 2. MiXCR, run by TCRdb on the 5' RACE reads, gives a single entry per CDR3 protein. The data hold about 31,000 distinct CDR3 sequences, with 13% observed a single time. This TCR was recovered from a female donor with HTLV-1-associated myelopathy (HAM/TSP). The material sequenced was CD4+ T cells from blood. This rearrangement joins TRBV5-1 to TRBJ1-6; D gene ambiguous. The CDR3 loop reads CASSLGEQPLTSPLHF. CDR3 coding DNA: TGCGCCAGCAGCTTGGGGGAACAACCCCTTACTTCACCCCTCCACTTT.